This TCR beta chain came from a study of T-cell memory formation after mild COVID-19. Points from the study as a whole: Clones that shrank (day 15 to 85) were balanced CD4/CD8, whereas later expanders leaned CD4+. Nothing showed for sure that second-wave clones peaking on day 37 were SARS-CoV-2 specific. Pre-infection memory already had some responding clones, implying cross-reactive memory joined.

CDR1 and CDR2 from the germline V gene are DFQATT and SNEGSKA (reference sequence). Between the trimmed V and J ends, which lost 1 base and 1 base, there was a span of 9 bases. This CDR3 has 14 amino acids. TCRdb redid the calling of the 5' RACE reads with MiXCR, one entry per CDR3 protein. The sample comprises 470,000 or so distinct CDR3 sequences, around 20% of which are singletons, and approximately 8.1% rests with the top ten. A note on this clonotype: Its antigen is as yet unknown.

The chain combines TRBV20-1 with TRBJ2-3; D call uncertain. The sample consisted of PBMCs or a T cell subset sorted from them (not recorded which). The sequence was obtained from an adult woman who had mild COVID-19 (a few samples of this study predate the infection). Cell type and time point are not known. The CDR3 here is CSARGPSGTDTQYF. The CDR3 nucleotides are TGCAGTGCTAGAGGTCCGAGCGGCACAGATACGCAGTATTTT.